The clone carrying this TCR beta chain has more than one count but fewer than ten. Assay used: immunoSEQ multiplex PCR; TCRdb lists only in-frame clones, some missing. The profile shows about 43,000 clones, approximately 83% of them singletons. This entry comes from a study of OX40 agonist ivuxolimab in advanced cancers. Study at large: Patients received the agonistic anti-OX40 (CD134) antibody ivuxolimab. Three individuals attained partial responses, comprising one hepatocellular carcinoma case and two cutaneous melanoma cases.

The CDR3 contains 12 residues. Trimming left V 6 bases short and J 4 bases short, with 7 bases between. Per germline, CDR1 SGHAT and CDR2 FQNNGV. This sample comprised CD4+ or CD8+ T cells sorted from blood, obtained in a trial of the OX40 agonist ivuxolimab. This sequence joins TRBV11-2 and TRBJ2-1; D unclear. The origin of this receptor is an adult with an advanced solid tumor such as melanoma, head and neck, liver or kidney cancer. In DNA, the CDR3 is TGTGCCAGCAGTCGCGCTTACAATGAGCAGTTCTTC. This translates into CASSRAYNEQFF.